This T cell receptor beta chain was profiled in a study of technical replicates of blood from a few donors. The assay was immunoSEQ multiplex PCR, and TCRdb's table has in-frame clones only and misses some. Among tens of thousands of clones, approximately 90% were seen once, and the ten largest hold about 3.7%. The CDR3 is 12 amino acids. The V and J ends lost 7 bases and 3 bases respectively, with 10 bases between them. Germline loops: CDR1 SGHRS, CDR2 YFSETQ. The material sequenced was PBMCs. The chain employs TRBV5-1 and TRBJ1-2, with D unresolved. This receptor was identified in a human donor in good health. Some clones in this sample may be carry-over from other donors' samples. The CDR3 sequence: CASGADDYGYTF. The DNA for the CDR3 is TGCGCCAGCGGAGCAGATGACTATGGCTACACCTTC.